The sequence of this T cell receptor (beta chain) was determined in a study of graft-versus-host responses after intestinal transplantation. Study details: Isolated intestinal, liver-intestinal, or multivisceral transplants were what recipients had. Following induction with anti-thymocyte globulin, all recipients were given tacrolimus and steroids for two to three years.

TCRdb's table, derived via immunoSEQ multiplex PCR, lists solely in-frame clones and lacks some. This table has some 90,000 clones, less than 95% appearing once. Findings and caveats of the study: Some GvH clones were seen earlier in gut or blood, suggesting intestinal origin. In patients with graft-donor T cell macrochimerism, allograft graft-versus-host to host-versus-graft clonal ratios were high.

Unmatched junction bases numbered 3, after V lost 4 bases and J lost 3 bases. Germline V CDR1 and CDR2: SGHNT, YYREEE (reference sequence). The length of the CDR3 is 13 residues. Note on this clone: What it binds is not known.

The chain links TRBV5-4 to TRBJ1-1, with TRBD1 matching 7 bases. This receptor was obtained from a human donor who was the organ donor for an intestinal transplant. The source was unstimulated CD8+ T cells sorted from spleen or lymph node cells, collected before transplant. The CDR3 DNA is TGTGCCAGCAGCCCGACAGGGTACACTGAAGCTTTCTTT. It specifies CASSPTGYTEAFF.